This TCR beta chain was sequenced in a study of blood T cells in healthy people across ages. Total RNA was isolated from each sample in quantities of at least 5.5 micrograms. Using a J-beta primer mix together with a sample-barcoded 5' primer, a second PCR was run for roughly 6 to 11 cycles. TCRdb called the 5' RACE reads again in MiXCR, with one record for every CDR3 protein. Of 1.6 million or so distinct CDR3 sequences listed, roughly 30% are singletons. Germline CDR1 is SNHLY and CDR2 is FYNNEI. The V end was cut by 6 bases, the J end by 2 bases, with 17 bases between. The CDR3 is 16 residues long.

The sequenced sample was blood. The receptor's source is a woman in her twenties or thirties in good health. The genes are TRBV2 and TRBJ1-5; tentatively, D is TRBD1 (5 bases). The CDR3, as DNA: TGTGCCAGCAGCCAGGGACCCCGAGGCGGCAATCAGCCCCAGCATTTT. Its protein is CASSQGPRGGNQPQHF.